What follows are 6 T cell receptor beta chains derived from one specimen sequenced in a study of early T cells in non-severe SARS-CoV-2 infection. TCRdb processed the 5' RACE reads anew with MiXCR; each CDR3 protein has one entry. The sample consists of 62,000 or so distinct CDR3 sequences, about 9.3% of them appearing once. Sequencing was carried out using whole blood. Receptors originate from an adult who was a healthcare worker with PCR-confirmed SARS-CoV-2 infection or an uninfected control (not recorded which).

The rearrangement uses TRBV11-1 and TRBJ2-2; no firm D call. V lost 1 base and J 4 bases, leaving 7 bases between the germline ends. The CDR3 consists of 14 residues. Germline V gene sequence: CDR1 SGHAT, CDR2 FQDESV (reference sequence). The CDR3 DNA is TGTGCCAGCAGCTTAGAACCTCTCACCGGGGAGCTGTTTTTT. Its protein is CASSLEPLTGELFF.

The chain carries TRBV3-1 and TRBJ1-6; D may be TRBD1 (5 bases). Germline V gene lookup returns CDR1 LGHDT and CDR2 YNNKEL (reference sequence). The CDR3 totals 19 residues. The ends were cut back, 4 bases at V and 6 bases at J, with 25 bases in the middle. The DNA for the CDR3 is TGTGCCAGCAGCCCGGGACCGGCCCTCTCCCCCGGCGCTAATTCACCCCTCCACTTT. This encodes CASSPGPALSPGANSPLHF.

This clonotype was seen a few times. The rearrangement links TRBV6-5 to TRBJ1-1; perhaps TRBD1 as D (5 bases). The V gene lost 4 bases and the J gene lost 8 bases, with 11 bases spanning the gap. CDR1 is MNHEY and CDR2 is SVGAGI in the germline V gene. The CDR3 is made up of 12 amino acids. The CDR3 sequence: CASSFPGTEAFF. CDR3 in DNA: TGTGCCAGCAGTTTTCCAGGGACCGAAGCTTTCTTT.

The chain recombines TRBV2 with TRBJ1-6, with D perhaps TRBD1 (5 bases). Per the germline V gene, CDR1 is SNHLY and CDR2 is FYNNEI. This CDR3 region has 20 residues. V shed 2 bases and J shed 2 bases, with 22 bases lying between them. The CDR3 is CASSEFRDSIGSTYNSPLHF. In DNA form, the CDR3 reads TGTGCCAGCAGTGAATTTAGGGACTCTATCGGGAGCACCTATAATTCACCCCTCCACTTT. Full variable domain (missing parts from reference TRBV2 and TRBJ1-6): EPEVTQTPSHQVTQMGQEVILRCVPISNHLYFYWYRQILGQKVEFLVSFYNNEISEKSEIFDDQFSVERPDGSNFTLKIRSTKLEDSAMYFCASSEFRDSIGSTYNSPLHFGNGTRLTVT.

The genes are TRBV10-1 and TRBJ1-2; no definite D call. CDR1 and CDR2 from the germline V gene are WNHNN and SYGVQD (reference sequence). Trimming stripped 2 bases from V and 4 bases from J, with 8 bases between. The CDR3 runs to 13 residues. The CDR3 coding sequence is TGCGCCAGCAGTGAGCGGTTTACCTATGGCTACACCTTC. This codes for CASSERFTYGYTF.

This clonotype was observed a handful of times. The J gene is TRBJ1-2, the V gene TRBV7-2, with D unclear. This CDR3 comprises 13 residues. Trimming stripped 10 bases from V and 0 bases from J, with 12 bases between. Germline CDR1 SGHTA, CDR2 FQGNSA. This CDR3 is CATKGRPNYGYTF. DNA of the CDR3: TGTGCCACCAAGGGCAGGCCTAACTATGGCTACACCTTC.